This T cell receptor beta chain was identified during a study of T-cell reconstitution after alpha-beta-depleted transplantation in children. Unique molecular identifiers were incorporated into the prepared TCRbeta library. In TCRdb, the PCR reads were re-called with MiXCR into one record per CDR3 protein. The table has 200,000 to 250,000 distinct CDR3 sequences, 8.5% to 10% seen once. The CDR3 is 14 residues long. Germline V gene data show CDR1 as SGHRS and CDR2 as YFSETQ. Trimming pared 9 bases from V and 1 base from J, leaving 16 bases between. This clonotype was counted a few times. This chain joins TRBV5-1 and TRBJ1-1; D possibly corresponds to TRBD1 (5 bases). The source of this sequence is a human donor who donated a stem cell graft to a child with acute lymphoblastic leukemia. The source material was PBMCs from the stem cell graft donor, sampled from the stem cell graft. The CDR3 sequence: CATFITGGNTEAFF. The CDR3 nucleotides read TGCGCCACCTTCATTACAGGAGGGAACACTGAAGCTTTCTTT.